The 7 T cell receptor beta chains below come from one sample, sequenced in a study of T cells after yellow fever vaccination. TCRdb used MiXCR to reprocess the 5' RACE reads, holding one entry per CDR3 protein. The sample includes around 250,000 distinct CDR3 sequences, about 7% of them seen just once. This sample comprised CD4+ T cells sorted from PBMCs, obtained 15 days after the yellow fever booster vaccination. Receptors were obtained from a man aged 25-45 years who received the YFV17D yellow fever vaccine.

This clonotype was observed a few times. The chain recombines TRBV12-3 or TRBV12-4 with TRBJ2-1, with 10 bases fitting TRBD2. This CDR3 has 12 residues. The J segment lost 10 bases and the V segment lost 6 bases, leaving 3 bases of the junction unmatched. CDR3 region: CASRTGLAEQFF. CDR3 in DNA: TGTGCCAGCAGGACGGGACTAGCGGAGCAGTTCTTC.

The chain combines TRBV7-8 with TRBJ2-7; TRBD1 is a possible D gene (6 bases). The germline V gene encodes CDR1 SGHVS and CDR2 FQNEAQ. The germline V and J ends were trimmed by 2 bases and 1 base, with 12 bases remaining between them. This CDR3 is 15 amino acids long. CDR3 sequence (DNA): TGTGCCAGCAGCTTAAGGGACACGGGGTCCTACGAGCAGTACTTC. Residues: CASSLRDTGSYEQYF.

The CDR3 DNA follows: TGCAGTGCCGGCCCCGCAACCTACGAGCAGTACTTC. Translated: CSAGPATYEQYF. The V call is TRBV20-1, the J call TRBJ2-7; D uncertain. This CDR3 comprises 12 residues. Germline CDR1 reads DFQATT; CDR2 reads SNEGSKA (reference sequence). Trimming removed 6 bases from V and 2 bases from J, with 11 bases in between.

This clonotype was seen only a few times. The chain carries TRBV6-2 or TRBV6-3 and TRBJ2-7; no clear D gene. This CDR3 comprises 12 residues. Deletions cut 10 bases from V and 7 bases from J, with 17 bases between. Germline CDR1 reads MNHEY; CDR2 reads SVGEGT. This CDR3 is CATSTITGEQYF. The CDR3 DNA is TGTGCCACTTCTACTATCACGGGTGAGCAGTACTTC.

This chain connects TRBV7-2 to TRBJ2-3, with D tentatively TRBD2 (6 bases). Trimming left V 6 bases short and J 4 bases short, with 14 bases between. The CDR3 length is 14 residues. Germline V CDR1 and CDR2: SGHTA, FQGNSA. CDR3 DNA sequence: TGTGCCAGCAGACAGGCACTAGCACCAGATACGCAGTATTTT. Protein sequence: CASRQALAPDTQYF.

Ten or more counts support this clonotype. The V gene is TRBV5-1, the J gene TRBJ2-1; 7 bases are a match to TRBD1. The CDR3 length is 15 residues. Germline lookup yields CDR1 SGHRS and CDR2 YFSETQ. V trimming: 4 bases; J trimming: 3 bases; junction bases outside the gene matches: 7. The CDR3 region is CASSAGTARYNEQFF. In DNA form, the CDR3 reads TGCGCCAGCAGCGCAGGGACAGCCCGCTACAATGAGCAGTTCTTC.

This clonotype was seen repeatedly, ten times or more. The genes are TRBV7-9 and TRBJ2-5, with 8 bases fitting TRBD1. This CDR3 has 15 amino acids. CDR1 is SEHNR, CDR2 FQNEAQ, per germline (reference sequence). After removal of 4 bases from V and 1 base from J, the junction contained 5 bases not matched to a gene. The CDR3 region has the DNA TGTGCCAGCAGCTCCCTCAGGGGGCTCCAAGAGACCCAGTACTTC. It codes for CASSSLRGLQETQYF.